This TCR beta chain was observed in a study of blood T cell repertoires in COVID-19. TCRdb's copy holds only in-frame clones and misses some; the assay was immunoSEQ multiplex PCR. This table holds 65,000 to 90,000 clones, 88% found once. Sequencing was done on a sample of peripheral blood. The TCR sequence derives from a human donor in a cohort sampled during active COVID-19.

CDR3 protein: CASSLFYLDPGGCQPQHF. DNA for the CDR3: TGTGCCAGCAGCTTATTTTATCTCGACCCTGGAGGTTGTCAGCCCCAGCATTTT. The chain carries TRBV11-3 and TRBJ1-5; D unclear. The CDR3 runs 18 residues. CDR1 is SGHNT, CDR2 YENEEA, per germline. Trimming cost V 2 bases and J 6 bases, with 23 bases left between them. The variable domain in full, with the rest retrieved from reference TRBV11-3 and TRBJ1-5, is EAGVVQSPRYKIIEKKQPVAFWCNPISGHNTLYWYLQNLGQGPELLIRYENEEAVDDSQLPKDRFSAERLKGVDSTLKIQPAELGDSAVYLCASSLFYLDPGGCQPQHFGDGTRLSIL.